This TCR beta chain was documented in a study of blood T cell repertoires in COVID-19. In germline, CDR1 is SSHAT, CDR2 FNYEAQ (reference sequence). The CDR3 loop spans 15 amino acids. Clones were sequenced by immunoSEQ multiplex PCR, and TCRdb holds only the in-frame ones, with some missing. Among about 150,000 clones listed, roughly four fifths were seen once. A note on this clone: Relative to the germline gene, one junction end is altered; a read error may explain this.

Sequencing was done on a sample of peripheral blood. The chain employs TRBV7-7 and TRBJ1-3, with a possible D match to TRBD1 (5 bases). The TCR was taken from a woman aged 60-75 years with acute or convalescent COVID-19. CDR3 coding DNA: TGTGCTAGCAGCTTAGAGGGGATTGGGCTTAACACCATATATTTT. The encoded protein is CASSLEGIGLNTIYF.